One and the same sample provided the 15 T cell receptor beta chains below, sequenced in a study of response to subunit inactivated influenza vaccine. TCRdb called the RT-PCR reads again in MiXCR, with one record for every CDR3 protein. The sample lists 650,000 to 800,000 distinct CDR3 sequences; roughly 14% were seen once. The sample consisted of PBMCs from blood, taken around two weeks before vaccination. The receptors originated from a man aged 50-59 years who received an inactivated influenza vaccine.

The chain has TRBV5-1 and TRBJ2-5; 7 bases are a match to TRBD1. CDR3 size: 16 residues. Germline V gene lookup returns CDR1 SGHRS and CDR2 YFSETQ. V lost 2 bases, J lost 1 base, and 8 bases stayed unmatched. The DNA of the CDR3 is TGCGCCAGCAGCTTCGGAGTACAGGGGCGCCAAGAGACCCAGTACTTC. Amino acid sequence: CASSFGVQGRQETQYF.

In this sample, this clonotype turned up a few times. The DNA of the CDR3 is TGCGCCAGCAGCTTTAACGGGGGGAACACCGGGGAGCTGTTTTTT. This codes for CASSFNGGNTGELFF. This rearrangement joins TRBV5-1 to TRBJ2-2; maybe TRBD2 (6 bases). The CDR3 spans 15 residues. Looked up from germline, CDR1 is SGHRS and CDR2 is YFSETQ. V was pared by 2 bases and J by 1 base, with 9 bases between.

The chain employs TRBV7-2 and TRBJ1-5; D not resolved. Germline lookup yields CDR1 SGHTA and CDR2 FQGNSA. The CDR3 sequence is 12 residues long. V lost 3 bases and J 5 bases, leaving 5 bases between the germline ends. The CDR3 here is CASSFRDQPQHF. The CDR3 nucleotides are TGTGCCAGCAGCTTCCGGGATCAGCCCCAGCATTTT.

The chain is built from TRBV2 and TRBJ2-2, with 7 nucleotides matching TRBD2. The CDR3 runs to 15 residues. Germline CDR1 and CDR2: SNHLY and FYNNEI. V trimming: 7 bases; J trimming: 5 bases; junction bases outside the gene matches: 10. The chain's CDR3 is CASNEAGTRTGELFF. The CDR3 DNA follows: TGTGCCAGCAACGAAGCGGGGACGAGGACCGGGGAGCTGTTTTTT.

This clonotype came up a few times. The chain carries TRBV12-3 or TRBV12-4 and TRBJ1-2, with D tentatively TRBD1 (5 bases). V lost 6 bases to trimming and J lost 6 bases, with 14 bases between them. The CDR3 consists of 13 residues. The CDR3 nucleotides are TGTGCCAGCAGCCGGGGACGGAGGAATGGCTACACCTTC. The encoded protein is CASSRGRRNGYTF.

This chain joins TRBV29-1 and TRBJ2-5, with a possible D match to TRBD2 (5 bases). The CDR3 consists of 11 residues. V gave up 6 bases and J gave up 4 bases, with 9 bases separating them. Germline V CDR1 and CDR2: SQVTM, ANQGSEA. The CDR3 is CSVGERETQYF. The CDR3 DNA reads TGCAGCGTCGGGGAGAGAGAGACCCAGTACTTC.

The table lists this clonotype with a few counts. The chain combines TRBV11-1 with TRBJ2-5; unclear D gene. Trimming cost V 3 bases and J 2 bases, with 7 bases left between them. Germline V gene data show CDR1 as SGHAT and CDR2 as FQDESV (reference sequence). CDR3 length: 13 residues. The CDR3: CASSFSLQETQYF. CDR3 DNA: TGTGCCAGCAGCTTTAGTCTTCAAGAGACCCAGTACTTC.

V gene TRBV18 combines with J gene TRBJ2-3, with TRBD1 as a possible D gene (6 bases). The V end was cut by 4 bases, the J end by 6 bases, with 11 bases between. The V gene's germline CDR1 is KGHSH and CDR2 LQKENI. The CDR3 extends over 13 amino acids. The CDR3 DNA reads TGTGCCAGCTCACGAACAGGGAAGGATACGCAGTATTTT. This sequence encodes CASSRTGKDTQYF.

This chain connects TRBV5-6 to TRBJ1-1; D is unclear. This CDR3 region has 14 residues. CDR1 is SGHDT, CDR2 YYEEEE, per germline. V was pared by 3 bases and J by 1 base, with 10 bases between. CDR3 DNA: TGTGCCAGCAGCTGGGTGCATGCGAACACTGAAGCTTTCTTT. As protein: CASSWVHANTEAFF.

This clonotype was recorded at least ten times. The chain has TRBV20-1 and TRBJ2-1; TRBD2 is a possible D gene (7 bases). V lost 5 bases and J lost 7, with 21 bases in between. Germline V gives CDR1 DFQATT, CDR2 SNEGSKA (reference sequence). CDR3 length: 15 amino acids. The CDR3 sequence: CSADWNGGPTNEQFF. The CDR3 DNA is TGCAGTGCTGACTGGAACGGGGGGCCAACAAATGAGCAGTTCTTC.

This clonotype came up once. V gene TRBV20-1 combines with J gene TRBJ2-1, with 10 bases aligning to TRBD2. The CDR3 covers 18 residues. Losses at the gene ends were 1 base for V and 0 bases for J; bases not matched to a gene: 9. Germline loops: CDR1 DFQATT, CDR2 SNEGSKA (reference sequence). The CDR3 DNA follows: TGCAGTGCTAGAGGTCCGACTAGCGGGCTGAGCTCCTACAATGAGCAGTTCTTC. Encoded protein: CSARGPTSGLSSYNEQFF.

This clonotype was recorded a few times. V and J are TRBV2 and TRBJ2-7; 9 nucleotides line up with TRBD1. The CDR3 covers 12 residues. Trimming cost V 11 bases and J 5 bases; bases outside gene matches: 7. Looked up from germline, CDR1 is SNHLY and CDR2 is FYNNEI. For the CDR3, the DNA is TGTGCCTGGGGACAGGGAAAACACGAGCAGTACTTC. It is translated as CAWGQGKHEQYF.

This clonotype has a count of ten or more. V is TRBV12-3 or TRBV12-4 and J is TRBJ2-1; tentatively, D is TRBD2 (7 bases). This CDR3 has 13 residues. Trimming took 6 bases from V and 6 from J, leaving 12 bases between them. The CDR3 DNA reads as TGTGCCAGCAGAACCGGGGGGCCCAATGAGCAGTTCTTC. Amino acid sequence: CASRTGGPNEQFF.

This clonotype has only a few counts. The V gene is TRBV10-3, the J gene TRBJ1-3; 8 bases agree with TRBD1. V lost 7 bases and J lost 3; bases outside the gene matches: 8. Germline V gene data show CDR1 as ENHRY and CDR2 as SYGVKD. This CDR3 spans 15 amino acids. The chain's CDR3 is CAIIPGGNFGNTIYF. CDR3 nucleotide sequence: TGTGCCATCATCCCAGGGGGCAACTTTGGAAACACCATATATTTT.

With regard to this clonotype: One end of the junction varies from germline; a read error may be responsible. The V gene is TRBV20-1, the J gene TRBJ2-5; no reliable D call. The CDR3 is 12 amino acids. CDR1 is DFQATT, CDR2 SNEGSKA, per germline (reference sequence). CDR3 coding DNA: TGCAGTGCTAGGGACCCTGGAGAGACCGAGTACTTC. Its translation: CSARDPGETEYF.